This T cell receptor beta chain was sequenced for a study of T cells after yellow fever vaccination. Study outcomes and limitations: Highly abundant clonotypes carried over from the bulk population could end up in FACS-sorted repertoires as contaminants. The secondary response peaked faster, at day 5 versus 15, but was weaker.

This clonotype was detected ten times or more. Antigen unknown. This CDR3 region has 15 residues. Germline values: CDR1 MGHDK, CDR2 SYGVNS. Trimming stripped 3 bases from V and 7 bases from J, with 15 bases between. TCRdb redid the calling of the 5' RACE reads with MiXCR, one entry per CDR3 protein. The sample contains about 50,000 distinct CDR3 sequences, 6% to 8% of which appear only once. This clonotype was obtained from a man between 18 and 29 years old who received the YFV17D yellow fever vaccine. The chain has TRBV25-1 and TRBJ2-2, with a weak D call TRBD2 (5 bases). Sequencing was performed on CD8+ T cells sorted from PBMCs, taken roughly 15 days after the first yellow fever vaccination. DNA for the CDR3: TGTGCCAGCAGTGACGGGAACGGGGTTGGCGGGGAGCTGTTTTTT. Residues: CASSDGNGVGGELFF.